This T cell receptor (beta chain) was profiled in a study of blood T cell repertoires in COVID-19. Study-wide background: Sites in the United States, Italy and Spain provided acute and convalescent COVID-19 samples. PBMCs, B-cell-depleted T cells, or T cells were the source of the cDNA or gDNA that made up the material.

The protocol was immunoSEQ multiplex PCR, while the TCRdb copy is restricted to in-frame clones and leaves out a portion. The data hold some 50,000 clones, with about 83% observed a single time. CDR1 is MNHEY and CDR2 is SVGAGI in the germline V gene. This CDR3 is 15 amino acids long. J gave up 1 base and V 2 bases, and 4 bases lay outside the gene matches. This TCR came from an elderly man in a cohort sampled during active COVID-19. Material for sequencing was peripheral blood. The chain uses TRBV6-5 and TRBJ2-5; 7 nucleotides align to TRBD2. For the CDR3, the DNA is TGTGCCAGCAGTTACCGGGCTAGCGGCCAAGAGACCCAGTACTTC. Translating gives CASSYRASGQETQYF.